The sequence of this TCR beta chain was determined in a study of blood T cell repertoires in COVID-19. Study in general: Researchers got acute and convalescent COVID-19 samples from the United States, Italy and Spain. From T cells, B-cell-depleted T cells, or PBMCs came the material, which was cDNA or gDNA.

Germline V gene data show CDR1 as SGHTA and CDR2 as FQGNSA. The CDR3 loop spans 21 amino acids. V was pared by 0 bases and J by 2 bases, with 26 bases between. In the authors' methods: Cell counts per sample came from amplifying reference gene primers. TCRdb's table, derived via immunoSEQ multiplex PCR, lists solely in-frame clones and lacks some. That table supplies the V and J calls and clone size; D and trimming were determined from the DNA. The sample holds more than 300,000 clones, more than 75% seen once. Sequenced input: peripheral blood. The sequence was collected from a young woman who had recovered from COVID-19. The V gene is TRBV7-2, the J gene TRBJ1-5; weak D call: TRBD1 (5 bases). The DNA for the CDR3 is TGTGCCAGCAGCTTAGCGCTCCCGGGAGCTCCTGGCAGGGTAGGCAATCAGCCCCAGCATTTT. Translating gives CASSLALPGAPGRVGNQPQHF. The full variable domain, with the rest looked up from reference TRBV7-2 and TRBJ1-5, is GAGVSQSPSNKVTEKGKDVELRCDPISGHTALYWYRQSLGQGLEFLIYFQGNSAPDKSGLPSDRFSAERTGGSVSTLTIQRTQQEDSAVYLCASSLALPGAPGRVGNQPQHFGDGTRLSIL.